A single sample is the source of the 5 T cell receptor beta chains below, sequenced in a study of blood T cell repertoires in COVID-19. Clones were read by immunoSEQ multiplex PCR, and TCRdb kept only the in-frame ones, dropping some. The data contain hundreds of thousands of clones, 75% to 90% of them seen just once; the ten biggest clones take up 8% to 10%. The source material was PBMCs or T cells enriched from blood (not recorded which). Receptors originate from a woman in her thirties or forties who had recovered from COVID-19.

V usage is TRBV2 and J usage is TRBJ2-5; 8 bases align to TRBD1. V trimming: 1 base; J trimming: 5 bases; junction bases outside the gene matches: 6. The V gene's germline CDR1 is SNHLY and CDR2 FYNNEI. This CDR3 region has 15 residues. The CDR3 sequence is CASSEETGVGETQYF. CDR3 DNA sequence: TGTGCCAGCAGTGAAGAGACAGGGGTGGGTGAGACCCAGTACTTC.

This sequence joins TRBV21-1 and TRBJ2-7; the table's D call, TRBD1, was not checked against the DNA. TRBV21-1 is recorded as a pseudogene. The CDR3 consists of 14 residues. The CDR3, as DNA: TGTGCCAGCAGCAAGGAAAAGGGGCCCTACGAGCAGTACTTC. This translates into CASSKEKGPYEQYF.

The table lists this clone with a count of one. The chain uses TRBV19 and TRBJ2-7; 7 nucleotides match TRBD1. V dropped 4 bases and J dropped 4; count of bases not matched to a gene: 10. The CDR3 totals 15 residues. Germline assignment: CDR1 LNHDA and CDR2 SQIVND (reference sequence). CDR3 amino acids: CASSKGGARGYEQYF. In DNA form, the CDR3 reads TGTGCCAGTAGTAAAGGGGGCGCCCGCGGTTACGAGCAGTACTTC.

This rearrangement joins TRBV28 to TRBJ2-5; 13 nucleotides match TRBD2. The V and J ends lost 6 bases and 5 bases, in that order; junction bases with no gene match: 9. Germline V gene data show CDR1 as MDHEN and CDR2 as SYDVKM. This CDR3 region has 16 residues. The CDR3 DNA reads as TGTGCCAGCAGACTCGGACTAGCGGGGGCCGAGGAGACCCAGTACTTC. Translating it yields CASRLGLAGAEETQYF.

The chain recombines TRBV25-1 with TRBJ2-5, with 9 bases aligning to TRBD1. There are 13 residues in the CDR3. Germline-derived CDR1 and CDR2 are MGHDK and SYGVNS. The junction had 8 bases not matched to a gene; V was cut back by 10 bases and J by 5 bases. The CDR3 bases are TGTGCCACCCGATCGGGACAGGGTGAGACCCAGTACTTC. Residues: CATRSGQGETQYF. The whole variable domain, remainder taken from reference TRBV25-1 and TRBJ2-5, is EADIYQTPRYLVIGTGKKITLECSQTMGHDKMYWYQQDPGMELHLIHYSYGVNSTEKGDLSSESTVSRIRTEHFPLTLESARPSHTSQYLCATRSGQGETQYFGPGTRLLVL.